This T cell receptor (beta chain) was observed in a study of blood T cell repertoires in COVID-19. At the level of the study: Sites across the United States, Italy and Spain contributed samples from acute and convalescent COVID-19. Sample material is recorded as cDNA or gDNA derived from T cells, B-cell-depleted T cells, or PBMCs.

This clone was recorded once. The germline V gene has CDR1 MNHEY and CDR2 SMNVEV (reference sequence). The CDR3 consists of 13 residues. The V end was cut by 5 bases, the J end by 3 bases, with 11 bases between. Under the authors' procedure: Reference gene primer amplification gave nucleated cell count estimates. Sequenced by immunoSEQ multiplex PCR; TCRdb stores in-frame clones only, minus some. D and trimming were read from the DNA, whereas the V and J calls and clone size are those reported in that table. Among about 120,000 clones, approximately 87% were seen once, and the ten largest hold roughly 2.2%.

This sequence joins TRBV27 and TRBJ2-7, with D perhaps TRBD2 (5 bases). The sequence was collected from a woman in her forties or fifties with acute or convalescent COVID-19. The specimen sequenced was peripheral blood. The DNA for the CDR3 is TGTGCCAGCAGTCCGGGAAGATACTACGAGCAGTACTTC. Translation gives CASSPGRYYEQYF.